The TCR beta chain under discussion was sequenced for a study of T cell repertoires in cytomegalovirus infection. In the study overall: Matching HLA type and CMV infection were both indicated by public TCR beta signatures.

Study conclusions and caveats: HLA-C-restricted CMV-specific TCR beta clonotypes prevailed in the ex vivo response. Accumulated public TCR beta family frequency recognized individuals carrying CMV together with the relevant HLA.

This clonotype occurred many times. Its cognate antigen is unknown. The V gene's germline CDR1 is SGHNT and CDR2 YYREEE (reference sequence). The CDR3 loop spans 16 amino acids. Trimming took off 0 bases at V and 0 bases at J, with 12 bases between the two ends. TCRdb re-derived calls from the reads in MiXCR, one entry per CDR3 protein. The table has 100,000 to 150,000 distinct CDR3 sequences, about 10% seen once. The sequencing sample was made of PBMCs. The TCR comes from a human donor in good health (CMV status not recorded). Some clones in this sample may be carry-over from other donors' samples. The chain combines TRBV5-4 with TRBJ1-1; perhaps TRBD1 as D (6 bases). In DNA form, the CDR3 reads TGTGCCAGCAGCTTGGCCAGAGGGGGGTTGAACACTGAAGCTTTCTTT. It translates to CASSLARGGLNTEAFF.